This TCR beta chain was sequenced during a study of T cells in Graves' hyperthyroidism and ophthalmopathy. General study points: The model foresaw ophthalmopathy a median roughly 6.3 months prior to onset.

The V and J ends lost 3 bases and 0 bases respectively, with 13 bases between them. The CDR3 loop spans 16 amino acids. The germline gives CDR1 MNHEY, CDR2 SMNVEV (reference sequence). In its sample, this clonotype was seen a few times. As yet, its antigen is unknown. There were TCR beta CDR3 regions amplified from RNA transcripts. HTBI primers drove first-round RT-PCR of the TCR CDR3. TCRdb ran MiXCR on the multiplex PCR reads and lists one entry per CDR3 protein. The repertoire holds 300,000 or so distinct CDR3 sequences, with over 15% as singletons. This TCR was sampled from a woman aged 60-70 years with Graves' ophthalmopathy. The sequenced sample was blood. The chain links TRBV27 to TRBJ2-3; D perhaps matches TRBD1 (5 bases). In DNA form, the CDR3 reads TGTGCCAGCAGTTTTATCGACAGAGCTAGCACAGATACGCAGTATTTT. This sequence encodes CASSFIDRASTDTQYF.